Below are 25 T cell receptor beta chains sequenced from a single sample in a study. TCRdb recomputed calls from the 5' RACE reads with MiXCR, one row per CDR3 protein. The table has about 41,000 distinct CDR3 sequences, around 30% seen once; the top ten hold 3.7%. The specimen was memory CD4+ T cells sorted from a lymph node. Subset given: memory CD4+ T cells, CD4+CD45RO+CD25-. Source of these receptors: a female donor with breast cancer.

This clonotype showed up just a few times. The chain recombines TRBV29-1 with TRBJ1-2, with a tentative D call TRBD1 (5 bases). V shed 3 bases and J shed 4 bases, with 12 bases lying between them. CDR3 size: 13 residues. Germline assignment: CDR1 SQVTM and CDR2 ANQGSEA. In nucleotides, the CDR3 is TGCAGCGTTGATCGCGCAGGGTTCTATGGCTACACCTTC. Amino acids: CSVDRAGFYGYTF.

There are a few counts of this clonotype. V is TRBV29-1 and J is TRBJ1-1; no firm D call. Germline loops: CDR1 SQVTM, CDR2 ANQGSEA. With 3 bases removed from V and 6 bases from J, the gap between germline ends came to 5 bases. The CDR3 runs 10 residues. CDR3: CSVDDAEAFF. The CDR3 DNA reads as TGCAGCGTTGACGACGCTGAAGCTTTCTTT.

The genes are TRBV9 and TRBJ1-3; D unresolved. Trimming left V 0 bases short and J 3 bases short, with 4 bases between. Looked up from germline, CDR1 is SGDLS and CDR2 is YYNGEE. CDR3 length: 13 amino acids. In nucleotides, the CDR3 is TGTGCCAGCAGCGTAGATGATGGAAACACCATATATTTT. Amino acid sequence: CASSVDDGNTIYF.

The chain carries TRBV7-6 and TRBJ2-3, with TRBD2 as a possible D gene (5 bases). V dropped 0 bases and J dropped 0 bases, with 10 bases sitting between them. CDR3 size: 16 residues. Per the germline V gene, CDR1 is SGHVS and CDR2 is FNYEAQ. As DNA, the CDR3 is TGTGCCAGCAGCTTAGCTGAGCGGATGAGCACAGATACGCAGTATTTT. Its translation is CASSLAERMSTDTQYF.

The V gene is TRBV27, the J gene TRBJ2-7, with a possible D match to TRBD1 (5 bases). V was clipped by 6 bases and J by 0 bases, with 9 bases between them. This CDR3 contains 13 residues. Germline V gives CDR1 MNHEY, CDR2 SMNVEV (reference sequence). The chain's CDR3 is CASSYRNSYEQYF. For the CDR3, the DNA is TGTGCCAGCAGCTACAGGAACTCCTACGAGCAGTACTTC.

This chain uses TRBV5-4 with TRBJ2-2, with D unclear. CDR3 length equals 15 residues. Germline CDR1 reads SGHNT; CDR2 reads YYREEE (reference sequence). The V gene lost 4 bases and the J gene lost 0 bases, with 10 bases spanning the gap. CDR3 sequence reads: CASSGRDSNTGELFF. CDR3 in DNA: TGTGCCAGCAGCGGACGTGATTCGAACACCGGGGAGCTGTTTTTT.

The CDR3 coding sequence is TGTGCCAGCAGTTTGACTAGCGGGACCGCCTACGAGCAGTACTTC. Its protein product is CASSLTSGTAYEQYF. The chain carries TRBV27 and TRBJ2-7, with 11 bases identical to TRBD2. Germline lookup yields CDR1 MNHEY and CDR2 SMNVEV (reference sequence). Trimming cost V 3 bases and J 2 bases; bases outside gene matches: 3. This CDR3 is 15 amino acids long.

V usage is TRBV20-1 and J usage is TRBJ2-7; no firm D call. Trimming left V 0 bases short and J 3 bases short, with 9 bases between. This CDR3 contains 13 residues. Germline assignment: CDR1 DFQATT and CDR2 SNEGSKA (reference sequence). For the CDR3, the DNA is TGCAGTGCTAGAGACCAGATAGTCTACGAGCAGTACTTC. Translating it yields CSARDQIVYEQYF.

About this clonotype: The junction departs from the called germline gene at one end, perhaps through a read error. The rearrangement links TRBV6-5 to TRBJ2-7; 10 bases fit TRBD2. CDR1 and CDR2 (germline): MNHEY, SVGAGI. This CDR3 region has 14 residues. CDR3 sequence (DNA): TGTGGCAGCCGAGGCCTAGCGGGAGACTACGAGCAGTACTTC. Amino acid sequence: CGSRGLAGDYEQYF.

This clonotype showed up just a few times. The chain employs TRBV20-1 and TRBJ2-4; tentative D call: TRBD2 (6 bases). Trimming cost V 5 bases and J 0 bases, with 14 bases left between them. The CDR3 extends over 15 amino acids. In germline, CDR1 is DFQATT, CDR2 SNEGSKA (reference sequence). This CDR3 reads CSALHGGEAKNIQYF. The CDR3 coding sequence is TGCAGTGCTCTTCACGGCGGGGAAGCCAAAAACATTCAGTACTTC.

This clonotype was recorded a few times. V usage is TRBV5-1 and J usage is TRBJ2-7; 7 nucleotides match TRBD1. After removal of 4 bases from V and 0 bases from J, the junction contained 7 bases not matched to a gene. This CDR3 is built from 15 residues. Germline CDR1 is SGHRS and CDR2 is YFSETQ. The CDR3 DNA is TGCGCCAGCAGCCGACAGGGATCAGGCTCCTACGAGCAGTACTTC. Protein: CASSRQGSGSYEQYF.

The sample holds a few counts of this clonotype. This rearrangement joins TRBV20-1 to TRBJ2-3; TRBD1 is a possible D gene (5 bases). V lost 0 bases and J 1 base, leaving 14 bases between the germline ends. This CDR3 comprises 16 residues. Germline V lookup: CDR1 DFQATT, CDR2 SNEGSKA (reference sequence). The CDR3 spells CSARDQGRVGTDTQYF. Here the CDR3 DNA reads TGCAGTGCTAGAGACCAGGGCAGAGTGGGCACAGATACGCAGTATTTT.

This clonotype was detected only a few times. This chain joins TRBV20-1 and TRBJ2-3; perhaps TRBD1 as D (7 bases). Germline V gene sequence: CDR1 DFQATT, CDR2 SNEGSKA (reference sequence). V was cut by 0 bases and J by 4 bases, with 14 bases left in between. The CDR3 totals 15 residues. The DNA for the CDR3 is TGCAGTGCTAGAGATTGGGGCAGGGGGGCAGATACGCAGTATTTT. Translation gives CSARDWGRGADTQYF.

By share of the sample, this clonotype is medium-sized. This rearrangement joins TRBV5-1 to TRBJ1-4; 9 nucleotides match TRBD1. Germline V CDR1 and CDR2: SGHRS, YFSETQ. This CDR3 spans 14 amino acids. The trim removed 4 bases at V and 8 bases at J, leaving 6 bases unmatched. The CDR3 DNA reads TGCGCCAGCAGCCCGGGACAGGGAGGAGAAAAACTGTTTTTT. Its protein is CASSPGQGGEKLFF.

The chain employs TRBV28 and TRBJ2-1, with 7 bases identical to TRBD2. Germline CDR1 and CDR2: MDHEN and SYDVKM. The CDR3 has 16 amino acids. The trim removed 5 bases at V and 6 bases at J, leaving 13 bases unmatched. The CDR3 DNA follows: TGTGCCAGCAGTCAGCGGGGCCAGGGTGGGTCCAATGAGCAGTTCTTC. Translated, it gives CASSQRGQGGSNEQFF. Drawing the rest from reference TRBV28 and TRBJ2-1, the complete variable domain is DVKVTQSSRYLVKRTGEKVFLECVQDMDHENMFWYRQDPGLGLRLIYFSYDVKMKEKGDIPEGYSVSREKKERFSLILESASTNQTSMYLCASSQRGQGGSNEQFFGPGTRLTVL.

The sample holds a few counts of this clonotype. This sequence joins TRBV5-1 and TRBJ2-2, with D possibly being TRBD1 or TRBD2 (5 bases each). This CDR3 region has 14 residues. Trimming left V 7 bases short and J 2 bases short, with 12 bases between. Germline values: CDR1 SGHRS, CDR2 YFSETQ. CDR3 coding DNA: TGCGCCAGCCGCCCGGGACCCAACACCGGGGAGCTGTTTTTT. Translating it yields CASRPGPNTGELFF.

This sequence joins TRBV9 and TRBJ2-3; tentative D call: TRBD2 (6 bases). V lost 4 bases and J lost 11, with 14 bases in between. The CDR3 is 12 amino acids. Germline lookup yields CDR1 SGDLS and CDR2 YYNGEE. The CDR3 reads CASSSAGTWQYF. The CDR3 DNA is TGTGCCAGCAGCTCCGCCGGGACTTGGCAGTATTTT.

To note about this clonotype: One end of the junction does not line up with germline, which may come from a read error. J is TRBJ1-4 and V is TRBV6-5, with D unresolved. CDR1 and CDR2 (germline): MNHEY, SVGAGI. The CDR3 contains 16 residues. The CDR3 is CASSPTWRQENEKLLF. CDR3 coding DNA: TGTGCCAGCAGCCCGACCTGGCGGCAGGAGAATGAAAAACTGTTGTTT.

The genes are TRBV7-2 and TRBJ2-3, with D maybe TRBD2 (7 bases). With 8 bases removed from V and 4 bases from J, the gap between germline ends came to 16 bases. Germline V gene sequence: CDR1 SGHTA, CDR2 FQGNSA. The CDR3 spans 14 residues. CDR3 in DNA: TGTGCCAGCGCGCGCGGGGGCTCGGCAGATACGCAGTATTTT. Protein: CASARGGSADTQYF.

In its sample, this clonotype was seen a few times. The chain uses TRBV5-6 and TRBJ1-5, with 7 nucleotides matching TRBD1. The V and J ends lost 0 bases and 7 bases, in that order; junction bases with no gene match: 1. CDR3 length: 13 residues. Germline V gene data show CDR1 as SGHDT and CDR2 as YYEEEE. The CDR3 protein is CASSLDRGQPQHF. The CDR3 DNA sequence: TGTGCCAGCAGCTTGGACAGGGGCCAGCCCCAGCATTTT.

This clonotype was observed a few times. The V gene is TRBV24-1, the J gene TRBJ2-5; 9 bases fit TRBD1. Trimming cost V 9 bases and J 5 bases; bases outside gene matches: 15. This CDR3 is 16 amino acids long. CDR1 and CDR2 (germline): KGHDR, SFDVKD. CDR3 in DNA: TGTGCCACCGAATACTCCGGGACAGGGATTCGGGAGACCCAGTACTTC. It is translated as CATEYSGTGIRETQYF.

The chain joins TRBV9 to TRBJ2-7; TRBD2 is a possible D gene (6 bases). V lost 0 bases, J lost 6 bases, and 16 bases lay in between. CDR1 and CDR2 from the germline V gene are SGDLS and YYNGEE. CDR3 length: 15 residues. This CDR3 is CASSVVTSPPGEQYF. The CDR3 region has the DNA TGTGCCAGCAGCGTAGTCACTAGCCCGCCGGGCGAGCAGTACTTC.

A remark on this clonotype: One end of the junction is discordant with germline, which a read error may explain. This sequence joins TRBV20-1 and TRBJ2-1; 7 nucleotides agree with TRBD2. The CDR3 loop spans 17 amino acids. In germline, CDR1 is DFQATT, CDR2 SNEGSKA (reference sequence). Here the CDR3 reads CSAREGWEGLSYNKQFF. CDR3 sequence (DNA): TGCAGTGCTAGAGAGGGGTGGGAGGGCCTCTCCTACAATAAGCAGTTCTTC.

This clonotype has just a few counts. This chain uses TRBV4-2 with TRBJ2-7, with D unclear. V lost 1 base and J 0 bases, leaving 13 bases between the germline ends. Looked up from germline, CDR1 is LGHNA and CDR2 is YNFKEQ. CDR3 length equals 16 residues. The CDR3 region has the DNA TGTGCCAGCAGCCAAGTTGGGCCAATCGACTCCTACGAGCAGTACTTC. Translated, it gives CASSQVGPIDSYEQYF.

V and J are TRBV11-2 and TRBJ2-4; D gene uncertain. With 6 bases removed from V and 6 bases from J, the gap between germline ends came to 24 bases. CDR1 is SGHAT and CDR2 is FQNNGV in the germline V gene. This CDR3 has 17 amino acids. CDR3 nucleotides: TGTGCCAGCAGGCCCCTCCGTGGGGTGAAATTGGGAAACATTCAGTACTTC. Protein: CASRPLRGVKLGNIQYF.